Listed below are T cell receptor beta chains from one sample, sequenced in a study of T-cell memory formation after mild COVID-19. Each CDR3 protein gets one entry after TCRdb re-called the 5' RACE reads with MiXCR. Among about 100,000 distinct CDR3 sequences, over 8.5% were seen once, and the ten largest hold approximately 40%. What was sequenced was PBMCs or a T cell subset sorted from them (not recorded which). These receptors all stem from a man younger than 30 who had mild COVID-19 (a few samples of this study predate the infection). Cell type and time point are not known. The CDR3 runs from the conserved cysteine through the conserved F or W. The D gene is left open where the match is weak. Part of the rows lack a size; the others show once, few, many or a class for expanded clones.

TRBJ1-6	few	TRBV6-2/TRBV6-3	NA	TGTGCCAGCAGTTCGGGACGGTGGATAGGGTACTCACCCCTCCACTTT	CASSSGRWIGYSPLHF
TRBJ2-7	NA	TRBV12-3/TRBV12-4	NA	TGTGCCAGCAGTTACTCGACAGAACTCTACGAGCAGTACTTC	CASSYSTELYEQYF
TRBJ2-2	few	TRBV6-5	TRBD1	TGTGCCAGCAGGCGACAGGGCTACACCGGGGAGCTGTTTTTT	CASRRQGYTGELFF
TRBJ2-3	many	TRBV29-1	NA	TGCAGCGTGCCTCGGGCGGATACGCAGTATTTT	CSVPRADTQYF
TRBJ1-1	NA	TRBV6-1	TRBD1	TGTGCCAGCAGCGACAGGGTTACTGAAGCTTTCTTT	CASSDRVTEAFF
TRBJ2-7	NA	TRBV10-3	NA	TGTGCCACTAAGGACAGATACGAGCAGTACTTC	CATKDRYEQYF
TRBJ2-2	few	TRBV5-5	NA	TGTGCCAGCAGCTTGTTGATTGGGGAGCTGTTTTTT	CASSLLIGELFF
TRBJ1-1	few	TRBV6-2/TRBV6-3	NA	TGTGCCAGCAGTTCGGGGTTGAACACTGAAGCTTTCTTT	CASSSGLNTEAFF
TRBJ2-1	few	TRBV5-4	NA	TGTGCCAGCAGCTCTGTCCCGGACTCGCAGTTCTTC	CASSSVPDSQFF
TRBJ1-1	few	TRBV5-1	NA	TGCGCCAGCAGCCCAAAGGTAACAGGGATGGGCACTGAAGCTTTCTTT	CASSPKVTGMGTEAFF
TRBJ1-5	NA	TRBV4-1	TRBD1	TGCGCCAGCAGCCCAAGGACAGGGATCAATCAGCCCCAGCATTTT	CASSPRTGINQPQHF
TRBJ2-5	many	TRBV7-2	NA	TGTGCCAGCAGCCCGCGGGGAGGAGTGATACAAGAGACCCAGTACTTC	CASSPRGGVIQETQYF
TRBJ2-1	many	TRBV4-3	NA	TGCGCCAGCAGCCAAGAAGGCCAGTACAATGAGCAGTTCTTC	CASSQEGQYNEQFF
TRBJ1-4	NA	TRBV11-2	NA	TGTGCCAGCAGCTTTGTGAGGCTCGGTGGCGAAAAACTGTTTTTT	CASSFVRLGGEKLFF